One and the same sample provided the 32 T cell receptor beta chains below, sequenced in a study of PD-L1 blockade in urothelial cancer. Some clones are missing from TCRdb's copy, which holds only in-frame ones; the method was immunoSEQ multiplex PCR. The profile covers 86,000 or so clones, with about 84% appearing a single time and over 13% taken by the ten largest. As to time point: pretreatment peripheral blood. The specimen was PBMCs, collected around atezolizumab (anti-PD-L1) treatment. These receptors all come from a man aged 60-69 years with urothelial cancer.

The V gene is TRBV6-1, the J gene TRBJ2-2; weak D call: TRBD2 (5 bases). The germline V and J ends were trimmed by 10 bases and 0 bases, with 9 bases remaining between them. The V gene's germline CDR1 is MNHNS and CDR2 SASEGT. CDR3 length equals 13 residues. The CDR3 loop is CATRTANTGELFF. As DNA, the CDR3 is TGTGCCACCCGGACTGCGAACACCGGGGAGCTGTTTTTT.

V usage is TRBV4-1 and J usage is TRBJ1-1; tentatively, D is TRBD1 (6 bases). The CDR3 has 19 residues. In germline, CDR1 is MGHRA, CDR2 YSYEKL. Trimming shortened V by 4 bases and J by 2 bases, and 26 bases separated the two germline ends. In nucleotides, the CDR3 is TGCGCCAGCAGCCCCTACAGGGAGCAACTCCTTATGCTAAACACTGAAGCTTTCTTT. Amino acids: CASSPYREQLLMLNTEAFF.

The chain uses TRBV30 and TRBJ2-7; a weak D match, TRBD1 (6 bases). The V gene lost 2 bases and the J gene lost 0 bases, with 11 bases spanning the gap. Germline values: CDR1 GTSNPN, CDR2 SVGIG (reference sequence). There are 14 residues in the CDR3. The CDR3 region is CAWSRGQSSYEQYF. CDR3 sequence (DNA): TGTGCCTGGAGTAGAGGACAGAGCTCCTACGAGCAGTACTTC.

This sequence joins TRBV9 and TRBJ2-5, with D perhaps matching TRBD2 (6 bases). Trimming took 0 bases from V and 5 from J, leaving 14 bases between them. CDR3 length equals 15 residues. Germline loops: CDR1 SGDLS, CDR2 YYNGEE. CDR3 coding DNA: TGTGCCAGCAGCGTAGAGGTGGGGGGTGGTGAGACCCAGTACTTC. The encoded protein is CASSVEVGGGETQYF.

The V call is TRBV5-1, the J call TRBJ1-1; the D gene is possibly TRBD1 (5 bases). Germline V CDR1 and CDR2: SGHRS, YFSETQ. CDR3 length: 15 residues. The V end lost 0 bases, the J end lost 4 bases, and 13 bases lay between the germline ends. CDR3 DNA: TGCGCCAGCAGCTTGGCCCTTCCTGGGGCCACTGAAGCTTTCTTT. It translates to CASSLALPGATEAFF.

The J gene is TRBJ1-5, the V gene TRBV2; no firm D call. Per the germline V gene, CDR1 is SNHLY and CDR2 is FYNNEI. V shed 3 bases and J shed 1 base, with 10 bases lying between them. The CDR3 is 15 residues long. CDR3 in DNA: TGTGCCAGCAGTGAGGAGGAAGCGAGCAATCAGCCCCAGCATTTT. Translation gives CASSEEEASNQPQHF. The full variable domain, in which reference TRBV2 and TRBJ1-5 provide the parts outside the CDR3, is EPEVTQTPSHQVTQMGQEVILRCVPISNHLYFYWYRQILGQKVEFLVSFYNNEISEKSEIFDDQFSVERPDGSNFTLKIRSTKLEDSAMYFCASSEEEASNQPQHFGDGTRLSIL.

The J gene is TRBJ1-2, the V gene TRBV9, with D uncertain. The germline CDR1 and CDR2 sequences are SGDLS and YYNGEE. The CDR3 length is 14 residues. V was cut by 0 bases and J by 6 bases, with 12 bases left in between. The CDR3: CASSVGQDSDGYTF. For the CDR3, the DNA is TGTGCCAGCAGCGTAGGGCAGGATTCGGATGGCTACACCTTC. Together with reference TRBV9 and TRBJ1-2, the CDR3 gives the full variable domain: DSGVTQTPKHLITATGQRVTLRCSPRSGDLSVYWYQQSLDQGLQFLIQYYNGEERAKGNILERFSAQQFPDLHSELNLSSLELGDSALYFCASSVGQDSDGYTFGSGTRLTVV.

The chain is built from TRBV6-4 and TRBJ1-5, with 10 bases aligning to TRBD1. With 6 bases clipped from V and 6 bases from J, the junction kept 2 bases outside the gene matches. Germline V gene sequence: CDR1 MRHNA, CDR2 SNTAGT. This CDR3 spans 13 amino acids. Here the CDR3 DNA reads TGTGCCAGCAGCCGGGACAGGGGTCAGCCCCAGCATTTT. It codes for CASSRDRGQPQHF.

The CDR3 region is CAWSGTGKVTEAFF. The CDR3 DNA follows: TGTGCCTGGAGTGGGACAGGGAAAGTAACTGAAGCTTTCTTT. V usage is TRBV30 and J usage is TRBJ1-1; 8 nucleotides match TRBD1. The J segment lost 5 bases and the V segment lost 1 base, leaving 6 bases of the junction unmatched. Germline-derived CDR1 and CDR2 are GTSNPN and SVGIG (reference sequence). The CDR3 consists of 14 residues. The complete variable domain, with remaining parts taken from reference TRBV30 and TRBJ1-1, reads SQTIHQWPATLVQPVGSPLSLECTVEGTSNPNLYWYRQAAGRGLQLLFYSVGIGQISSEVPQNLSASRPQDRQFILSSKKLLLSDSGFYLCAWSGTGKVTEAFFGQGTRLTVV.

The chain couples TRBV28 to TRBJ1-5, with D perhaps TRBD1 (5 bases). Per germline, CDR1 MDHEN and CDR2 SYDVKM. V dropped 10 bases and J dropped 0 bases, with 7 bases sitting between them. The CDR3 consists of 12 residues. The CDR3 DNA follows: TGTGCCACAGGGTCTAGCAATCAGCCCCAGCATTTT. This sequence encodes CATGSSNQPQHF.

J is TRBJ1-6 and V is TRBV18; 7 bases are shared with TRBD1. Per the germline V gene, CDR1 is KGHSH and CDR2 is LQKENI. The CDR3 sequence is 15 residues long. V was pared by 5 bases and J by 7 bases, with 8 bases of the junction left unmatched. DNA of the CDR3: TGTGCCAGCTCATCCACGACAGGGAACAATTCACCCCTCCACTTT. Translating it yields CASSSTTGNNSPLHF.

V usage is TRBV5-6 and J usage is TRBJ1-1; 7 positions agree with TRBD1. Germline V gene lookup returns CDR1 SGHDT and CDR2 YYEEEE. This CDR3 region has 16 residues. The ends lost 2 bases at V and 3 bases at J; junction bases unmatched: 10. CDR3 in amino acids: CASSLATGELYTEAFF. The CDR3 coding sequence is TGTGCCAGCAGCTTAGCTACAGGGGAGTTATACACTGAAGCTTTCTTT.

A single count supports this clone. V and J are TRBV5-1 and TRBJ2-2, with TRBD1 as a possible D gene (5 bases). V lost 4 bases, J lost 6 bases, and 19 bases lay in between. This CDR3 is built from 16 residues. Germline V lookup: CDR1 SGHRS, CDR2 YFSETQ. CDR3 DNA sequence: TGCGCCAGCAGCCAAGGACCAGGGTATCTCGCCGGGGAGCTGTTTTTT. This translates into CASSQGPGYLAGELFF.

CDR3 in amino acids: CASSRTRRGNEQFF. The DNA of the CDR3 is TGTGCCAGCAGCCGGACCCGGAGGGGCAATGAGCAGTTCTTC. The chain joins TRBV4-2 to TRBJ2-1; the D gene is possibly TRBD2 (6 bases). The germline CDR1 and CDR2 sequences are LGHNA and YNFKEQ. The CDR3 is 14 residues long. V lost 4 bases to trimming and J lost 6 bases, with 13 bases between them.

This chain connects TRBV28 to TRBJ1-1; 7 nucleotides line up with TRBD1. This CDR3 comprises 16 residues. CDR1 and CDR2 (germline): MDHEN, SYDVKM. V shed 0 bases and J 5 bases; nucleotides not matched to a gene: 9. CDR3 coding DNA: TGTGCCAGCAGTTTATGGGCCAGGGGGGCTACAACTGAAGCTTTCTTT. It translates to CASSLWARGATTEAFF.

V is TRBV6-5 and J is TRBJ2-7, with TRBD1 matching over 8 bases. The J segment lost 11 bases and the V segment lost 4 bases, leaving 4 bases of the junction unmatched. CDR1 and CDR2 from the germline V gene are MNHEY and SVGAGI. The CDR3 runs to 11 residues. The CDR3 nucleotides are TGTGCCAGCAGTTCACCGACAGGGGAGTACTTC. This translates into CASSSPTGEYF.

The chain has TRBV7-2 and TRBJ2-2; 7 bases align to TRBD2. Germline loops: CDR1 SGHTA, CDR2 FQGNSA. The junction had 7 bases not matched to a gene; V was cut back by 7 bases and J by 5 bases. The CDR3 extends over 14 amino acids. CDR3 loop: CASTWGGLTGELFF. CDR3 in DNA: TGTGCCAGCACCTGGGGGGGTTTGACCGGGGAGCTGTTTTTT.

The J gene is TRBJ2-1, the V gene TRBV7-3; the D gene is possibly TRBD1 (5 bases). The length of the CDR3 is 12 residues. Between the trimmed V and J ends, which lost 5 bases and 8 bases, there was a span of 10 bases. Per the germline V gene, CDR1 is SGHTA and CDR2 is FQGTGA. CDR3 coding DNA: TGTGCCAGCAGCACCCAGGGCGATGAGCAGTTCTTC. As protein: CASSTQGDEQFF. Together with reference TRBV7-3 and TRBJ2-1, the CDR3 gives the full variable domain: GAGVSQTPSNKVTEKGKYVELRCDPISGHTALYWYRQSLGQGPEFLIYFQGTGAADDSGLPNDRFFAVRPEGSVSTLKIQRTERGDSAVYLCASSTQGDEQFFGPGTRLTVL.

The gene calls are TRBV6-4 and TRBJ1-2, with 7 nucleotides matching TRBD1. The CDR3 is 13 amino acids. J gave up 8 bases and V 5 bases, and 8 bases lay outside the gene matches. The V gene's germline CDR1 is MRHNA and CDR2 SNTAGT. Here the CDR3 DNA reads TGTGCCAGCAGTAAGAGACAGGGCTACGGCTACACCTTC. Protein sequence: CASSKRQGYGYTF.

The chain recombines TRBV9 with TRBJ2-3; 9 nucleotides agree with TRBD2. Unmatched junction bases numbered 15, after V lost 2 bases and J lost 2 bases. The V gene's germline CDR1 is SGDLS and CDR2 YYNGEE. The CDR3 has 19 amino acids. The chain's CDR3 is CASSVGLAGGGFTTDTQYF. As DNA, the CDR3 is TGTGCCAGCAGCGTCGGGTTGGCGGGAGGGGGATTCACCACAGATACGCAGTATTTT.

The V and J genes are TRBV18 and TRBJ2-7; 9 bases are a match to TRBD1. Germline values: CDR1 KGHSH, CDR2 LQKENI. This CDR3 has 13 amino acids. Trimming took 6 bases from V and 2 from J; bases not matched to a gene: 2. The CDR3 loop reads CASSGDRAYEQYF. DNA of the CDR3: TGTGCCAGCTCGGGGGACAGGGCCTACGAGCAGTACTTC. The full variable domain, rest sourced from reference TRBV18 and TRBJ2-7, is NAGVMQNPRHLVRRRGQEARLRCSPMKGHSHVYWYRQLPEEGLKFMVYLQKENIIDESGMPKERFSAEFPKEGPSILRIQQVVRGDSAAYFCASSGDRAYEQYFGPGTRLTVT.

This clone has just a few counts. In nucleotides, the CDR3 is TGTGCCAGCAGTCGAAAACAGGGGGCGCCTGACGGCTACACCTTC. It is translated as CASSRKQGAPDGYTF. The rearrangement uses TRBV6-5 and TRBJ1-2; TRBD1 agrees at 9 bases. Germline values: CDR1 MNHEY, CDR2 SVGAGI. This CDR3 region has 15 residues. Trimming removed 5 bases from V and 8 bases from J; junction bases left unmatched: 12.

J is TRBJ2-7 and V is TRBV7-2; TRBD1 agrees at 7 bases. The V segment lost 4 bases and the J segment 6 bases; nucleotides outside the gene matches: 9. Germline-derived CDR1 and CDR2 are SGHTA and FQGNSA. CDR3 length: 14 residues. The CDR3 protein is CASSSTGQAIEQYF. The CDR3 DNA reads TGTGCCAGCAGCTCCACAGGACAGGCCATCGAGCAGTACTTC.

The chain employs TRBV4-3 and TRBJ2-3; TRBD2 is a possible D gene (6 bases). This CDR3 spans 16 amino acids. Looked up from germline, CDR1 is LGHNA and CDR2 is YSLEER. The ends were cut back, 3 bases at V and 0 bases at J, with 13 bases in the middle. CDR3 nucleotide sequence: TGCGCCAGCAGCCATAAAAGCGGGTTTAGCACAGATACGCAGTATTTT. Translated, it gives CASSHKSGFSTDTQYF.

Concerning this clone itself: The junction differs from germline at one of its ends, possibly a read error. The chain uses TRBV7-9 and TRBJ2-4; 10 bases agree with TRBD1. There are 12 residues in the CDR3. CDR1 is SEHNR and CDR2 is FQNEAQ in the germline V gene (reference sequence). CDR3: CASSPGQGILYF. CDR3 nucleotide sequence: TGTGCCAGCAGCCCGGGACAGGGGATTCTGTACTTC.

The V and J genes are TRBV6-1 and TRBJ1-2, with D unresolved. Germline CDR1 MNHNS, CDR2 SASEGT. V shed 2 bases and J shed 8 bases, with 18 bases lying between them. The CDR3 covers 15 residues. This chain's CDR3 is CASSEIAARSLGYTF. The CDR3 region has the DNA TGTGCCAGCAGTGAAATCGCTGCCAGAAGTTTGGGCTACACCTTC.

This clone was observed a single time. The CDR3 loop reads CASSLALQGLNGYTF. CDR3 bases: TGTGCCAGCAGCTTAGCGCTACAGGGTTTAAATGGCTACACCTTC. The V gene is TRBV7-2, the J gene TRBJ1-2; the D gene is possibly TRBD1 (6 bases). V was trimmed by 0 bases and J by 6 bases, leaving 14 bases between them. From germline, CDR1 is SGHTA and CDR2 FQGNSA. The CDR3 has 15 amino acids.

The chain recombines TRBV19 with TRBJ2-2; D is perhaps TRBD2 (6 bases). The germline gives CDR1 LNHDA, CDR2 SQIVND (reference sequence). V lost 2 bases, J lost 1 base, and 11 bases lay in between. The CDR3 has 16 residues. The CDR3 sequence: CASSIFGGKNTGELFF. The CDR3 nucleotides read TGTGCCAGTAGTATATTTGGAGGGAAGAACACCGGGGAGCTGTTTTTT.

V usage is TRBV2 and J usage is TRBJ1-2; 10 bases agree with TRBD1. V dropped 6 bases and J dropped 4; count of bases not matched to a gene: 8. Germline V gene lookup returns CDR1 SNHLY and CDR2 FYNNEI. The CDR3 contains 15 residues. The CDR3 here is CASRPGQGRSYGYTF. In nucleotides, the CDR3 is TGTGCCAGCAGGCCGGGACAGGGGCGAAGCTATGGCTACACCTTC.

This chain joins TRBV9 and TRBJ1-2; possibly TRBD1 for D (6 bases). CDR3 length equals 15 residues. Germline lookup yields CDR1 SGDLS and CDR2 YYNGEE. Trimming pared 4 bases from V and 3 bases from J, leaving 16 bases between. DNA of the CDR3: TGTGCCAGCAGCCCCGAACAGGGTTGGGACTATGGCTACACCTTC. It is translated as CASSPEQGWDYGYTF.

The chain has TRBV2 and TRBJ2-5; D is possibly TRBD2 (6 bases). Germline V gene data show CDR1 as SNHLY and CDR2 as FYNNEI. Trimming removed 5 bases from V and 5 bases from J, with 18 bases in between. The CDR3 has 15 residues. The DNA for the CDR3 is TGTGCCAGCAGTCTGGGCCCACGGGGGAGGGAGACCCAGTACTTC. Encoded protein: CASSLGPRGRETQYF.

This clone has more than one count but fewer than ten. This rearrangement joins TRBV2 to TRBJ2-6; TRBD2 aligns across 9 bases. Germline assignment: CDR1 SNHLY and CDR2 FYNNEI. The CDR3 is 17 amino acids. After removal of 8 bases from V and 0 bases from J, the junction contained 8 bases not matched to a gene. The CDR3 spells CASWWLAGNSGANVLTF. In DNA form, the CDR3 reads TGTGCCAGCTGGTGGCTAGCGGGGAACTCTGGGGCCAACGTCCTGACTTTC.